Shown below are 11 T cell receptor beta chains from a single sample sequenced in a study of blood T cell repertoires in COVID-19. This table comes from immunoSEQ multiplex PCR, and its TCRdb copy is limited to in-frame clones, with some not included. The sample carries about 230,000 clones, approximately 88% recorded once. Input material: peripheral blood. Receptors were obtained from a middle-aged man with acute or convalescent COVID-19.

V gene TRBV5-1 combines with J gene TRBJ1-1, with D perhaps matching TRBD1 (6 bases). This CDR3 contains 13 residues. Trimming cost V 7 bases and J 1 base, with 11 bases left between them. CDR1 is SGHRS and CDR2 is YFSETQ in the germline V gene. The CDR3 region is CASGKQGNTEAFF. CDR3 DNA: TGCGCCAGCGGCAAACAGGGGAACACTGAAGCTTTCTTT.

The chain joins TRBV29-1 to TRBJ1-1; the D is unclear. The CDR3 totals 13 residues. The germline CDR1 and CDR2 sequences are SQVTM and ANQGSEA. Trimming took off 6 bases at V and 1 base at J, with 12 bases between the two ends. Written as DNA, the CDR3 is TGCAGCGTGCTTTCAGGTGGGAACACTGAAGCTTTCTTT. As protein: CSVLSGGNTEAFF.

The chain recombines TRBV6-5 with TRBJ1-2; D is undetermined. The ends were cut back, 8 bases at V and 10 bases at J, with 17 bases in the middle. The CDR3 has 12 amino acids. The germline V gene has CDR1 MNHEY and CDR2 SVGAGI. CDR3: CASRAPAGDYTF. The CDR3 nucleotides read TGTGCCAGCCGAGCCCCGGCGGGCGACTACACCTTC.

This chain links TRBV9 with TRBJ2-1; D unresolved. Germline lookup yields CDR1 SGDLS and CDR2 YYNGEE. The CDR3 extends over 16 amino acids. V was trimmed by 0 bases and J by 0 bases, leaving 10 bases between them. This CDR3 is CASSVGSTSSYNEQFF. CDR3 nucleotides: TGTGCCAGCAGCGTAGGCAGTACCAGCTCCTACAATGAGCAGTTCTTC.

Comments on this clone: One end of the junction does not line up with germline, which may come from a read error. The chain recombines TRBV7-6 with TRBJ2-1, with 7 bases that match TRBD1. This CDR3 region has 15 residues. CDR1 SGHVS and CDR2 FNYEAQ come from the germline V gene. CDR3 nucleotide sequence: TGTGCCAGCAGCTTAGTGGTGAATCATAAGACAGGGCAAGTCTTC. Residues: CASSLVVNHKTGQVF.

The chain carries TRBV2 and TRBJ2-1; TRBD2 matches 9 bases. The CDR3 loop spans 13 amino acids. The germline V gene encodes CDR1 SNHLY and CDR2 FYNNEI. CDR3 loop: CARGGLAYNEQFF. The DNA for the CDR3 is TGTGCGAGGGGGGGACTAGCATACAATGAGCAGTTCTTC.

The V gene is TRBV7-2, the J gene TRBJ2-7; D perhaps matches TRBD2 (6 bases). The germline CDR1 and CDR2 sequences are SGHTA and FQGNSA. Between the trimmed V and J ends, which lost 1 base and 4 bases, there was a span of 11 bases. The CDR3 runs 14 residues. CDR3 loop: CASSLVPGAYEQYF. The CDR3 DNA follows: TGTGCCAGCAGCTTAGTACCGGGAGCTTACGAGCAGTACTTC.

The CDR3 nucleotides are TGTGCCAGCAGCTTAACAGGGTGGACTGAAGCTTTCTTT. Protein: CASSLTGWTEAFF. The V call is TRBV5-6, the J call TRBJ1-1; D possibly corresponds to TRBD1 (6 bases). Germline V lookup: CDR1 SGHDT, CDR2 YYEEEE. V shed 2 bases and J shed 5 bases, with 10 bases lying between them. CDR3 size: 13 residues. Together with reference TRBV5-6 and TRBJ1-1, the CDR3 gives the full variable domain: DAGVTQSPTHLIKTRGQQVTLRCSPKSGHDTVSWYQQALGQGPQFIFQYYEEEERQRGNFPDRFSGHQFPNYSSELNVNALLLGDSALYLCASSLTGWTEAFFGQGTRLTVV.

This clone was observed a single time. This CDR3 reads CASRAGLAGDEQYF. Written as DNA, the CDR3 is TGTGCCAGCAGGGCGGGACTAGCGGGAGACGAGCAGTACTTC. The rearrangement links TRBV9 to TRBJ2-7; 14 bases align to TRBD2. The CDR3 has 14 amino acids. Germline CDR1 reads SGDLS; CDR2 reads YYNGEE. Trimming took 5 bases from V and 5 from J; bases not matched to a gene: 3.

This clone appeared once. The chain's CDR3 is CASSLAVLDTGELFF. DNA of the CDR3: TGCGCCAGCAGCTTGGCCGTTCTTGACACCGGGGAGCTGTTTTTT. The V gene is TRBV5-1, the J gene TRBJ2-2, with D unclear. V was pared by 0 bases and J by 3 bases, with 9 bases between. From germline, CDR1 is SGHRS and CDR2 YFSETQ. This CDR3 is 15 amino acids long.

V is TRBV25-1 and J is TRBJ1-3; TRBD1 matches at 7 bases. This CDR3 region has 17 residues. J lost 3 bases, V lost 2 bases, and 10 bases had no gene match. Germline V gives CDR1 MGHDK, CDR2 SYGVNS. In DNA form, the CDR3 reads TGTGCCAGCAGTGAACACTCGACAGGGAGAGGTGGAAACACCATATATTTT. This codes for CASSEHSTGRGGNTIYF.